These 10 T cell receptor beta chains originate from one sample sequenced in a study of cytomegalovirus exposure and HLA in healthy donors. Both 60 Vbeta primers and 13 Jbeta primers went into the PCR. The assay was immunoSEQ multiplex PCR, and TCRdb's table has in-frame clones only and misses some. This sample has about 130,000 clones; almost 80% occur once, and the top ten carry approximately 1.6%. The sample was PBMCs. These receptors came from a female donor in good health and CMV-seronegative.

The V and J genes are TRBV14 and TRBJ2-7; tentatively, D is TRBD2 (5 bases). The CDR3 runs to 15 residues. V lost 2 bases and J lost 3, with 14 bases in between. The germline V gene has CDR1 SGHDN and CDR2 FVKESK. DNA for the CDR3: TGTGCCAGCAGCCAATTGGCCGGGAATAACTACGAGCAGTACTTC. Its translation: CASSQLAGNNYEQYF.

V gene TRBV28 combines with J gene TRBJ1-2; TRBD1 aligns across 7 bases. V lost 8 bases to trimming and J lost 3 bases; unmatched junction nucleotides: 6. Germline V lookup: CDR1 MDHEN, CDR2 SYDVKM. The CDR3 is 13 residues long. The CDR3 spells CASQTGYDYGYTF. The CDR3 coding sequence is TGTGCCAGCCAGACAGGGTATGACTATGGCTACACCTTC.

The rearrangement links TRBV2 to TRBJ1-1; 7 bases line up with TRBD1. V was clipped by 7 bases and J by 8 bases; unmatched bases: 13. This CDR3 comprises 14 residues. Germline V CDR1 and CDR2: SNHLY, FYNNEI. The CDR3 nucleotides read TGTGCCAGCAACTCTAAAGGGGGACAGATGGAAGCTTTCTTT. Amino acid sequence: CASNSKGGQMEAFF. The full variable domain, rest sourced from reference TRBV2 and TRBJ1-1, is EPEVTQTPSHQVTQMGQEVILRCVPISNHLYFYWYRQILGQKVEFLVSFYNNEISEKSEIFDDQFSVERPDGSNFTLKIRSTKLEDSAMYFCASNSKGGQMEAFFGQGTRLTVV.

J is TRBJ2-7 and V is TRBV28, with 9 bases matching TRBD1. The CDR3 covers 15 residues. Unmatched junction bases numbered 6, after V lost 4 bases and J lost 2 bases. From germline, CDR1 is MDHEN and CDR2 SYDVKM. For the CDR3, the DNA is TGTGCCAGCAGTTACCGGGACAGGGTAACCTACGAGCAGTACTTC. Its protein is CASSYRDRVTYEQYF. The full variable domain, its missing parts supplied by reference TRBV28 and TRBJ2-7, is DVKVTQSSRYLVKRTGEKVFLECVQDMDHENMFWYRQDPGLGLRLIYFSYDVKMKEKGDIPEGYSVSREKKERFSLILESASTNQTSMYLCASSYRDRVTYEQYFGPGTRLTVT.

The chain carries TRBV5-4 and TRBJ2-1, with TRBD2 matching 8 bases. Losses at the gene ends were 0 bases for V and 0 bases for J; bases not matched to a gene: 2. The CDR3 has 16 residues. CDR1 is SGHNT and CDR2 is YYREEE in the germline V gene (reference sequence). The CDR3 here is CASSLDGRASYNEQFF. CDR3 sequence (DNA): TGTGCCAGCAGCTTGGACGGGAGGGCCTCCTACAATGAGCAGTTCTTC.

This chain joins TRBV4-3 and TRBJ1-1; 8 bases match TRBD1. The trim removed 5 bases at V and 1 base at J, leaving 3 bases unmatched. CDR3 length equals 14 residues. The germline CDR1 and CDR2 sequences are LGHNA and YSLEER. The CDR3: CASSKGQGNTEAFF. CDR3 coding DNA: TGCGCCAGCAGCAAAGGACAGGGGAACACTGAAGCTTTCTTT.

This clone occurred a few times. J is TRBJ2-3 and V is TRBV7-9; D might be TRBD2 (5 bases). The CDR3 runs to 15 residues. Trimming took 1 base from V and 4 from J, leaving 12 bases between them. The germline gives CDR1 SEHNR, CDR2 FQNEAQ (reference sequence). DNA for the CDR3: TGTGCCAGCAGCTTAGAGATGCCTAGCCCAGATACGCAGTATTTT. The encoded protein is CASSLEMPSPDTQYF.

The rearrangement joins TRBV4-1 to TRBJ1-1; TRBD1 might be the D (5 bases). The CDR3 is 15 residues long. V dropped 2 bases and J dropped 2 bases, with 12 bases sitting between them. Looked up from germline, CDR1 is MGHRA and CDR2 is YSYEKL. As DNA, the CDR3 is TGCGCCAGCAGCCAACGGCAGGGCCTAAACACTGAAGCTTTCTTT. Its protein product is CASSQRQGLNTEAFF.

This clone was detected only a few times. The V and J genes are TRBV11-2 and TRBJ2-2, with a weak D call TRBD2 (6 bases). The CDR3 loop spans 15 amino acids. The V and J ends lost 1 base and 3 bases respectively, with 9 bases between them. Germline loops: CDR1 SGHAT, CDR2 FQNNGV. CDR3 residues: CASSLVGRHTGELFF. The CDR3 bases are TGTGCCAGCAGCTTAGTCGGGAGACACACCGGGGAGCTGTTTTTT.

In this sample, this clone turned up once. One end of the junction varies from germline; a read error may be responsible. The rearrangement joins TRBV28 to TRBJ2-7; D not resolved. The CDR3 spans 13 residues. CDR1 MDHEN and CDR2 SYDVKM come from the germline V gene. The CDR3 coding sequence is TGTGCCAGCAGTTTTTTCCAACGCTACGAGAAGTACTTC. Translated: CASSFFQRYEKYF.